This T cell receptor beta chain was recovered during a study of blood T cell repertoires in COVID-19. Study information: Spain, Italy and the United States supplied samples that represented acute and convalescent COVID-19. Nucleic acid was either cDNA or gDNA, and it came from T cells, B-cell-depleted T cells, or PBMCs.

CDR1 and CDR2 (germline): SGHTA, FQGNSA. J gave up 7 bases and V 0 bases, and 3 bases lay outside the gene matches. CDR3 size: 15 residues. In the original workflow: It was from reference gene primer amplification that nucleated cell counts were estimated. The data were produced by immunoSEQ multiplex PCR, yet TCRdb's version contains in-frame clones alone and is incomplete. V and J calls and clone size follow that table, whereas D and trimming were derived from the DNA. There are a few hundred thousand clones in the sample; 70% to 90% occur only once, and roughly 9.6% lies in the top ten. V and J are TRBV7-2 and TRBJ1-3, with 10 nucleotides matching TRBD1. The source is a woman aged 65 to 85 with acute or convalescent COVID-19. The sequenced material came from peripheral blood. DNA of the CDR3: TGTGCCAGCAGCTTAGCTCCGGGACAGGGGAACACCATATATTTT. Translating it yields CASSLAPGQGNTIYF.